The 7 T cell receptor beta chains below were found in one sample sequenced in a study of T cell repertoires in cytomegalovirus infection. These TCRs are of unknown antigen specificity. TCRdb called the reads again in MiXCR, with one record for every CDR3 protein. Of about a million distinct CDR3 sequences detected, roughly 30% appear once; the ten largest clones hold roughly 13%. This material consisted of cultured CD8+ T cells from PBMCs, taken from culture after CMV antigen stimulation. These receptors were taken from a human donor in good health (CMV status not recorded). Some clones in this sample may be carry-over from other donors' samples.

Here the CDR3 DNA reads TGTGCCAGTAGTGAAACTAGCGGCTACGAGCAGTACTTC. Its translation is CASSETSGYEQYF. This chain connects TRBV19 to TRBJ2-7; 8 nucleotides agree with TRBD2. The CDR3 has 13 amino acids. J gave up 3 bases and V 5 bases, and 3 bases lay outside the gene matches. Germline V gives CDR1 LNHDA, CDR2 SQIVND (reference sequence).

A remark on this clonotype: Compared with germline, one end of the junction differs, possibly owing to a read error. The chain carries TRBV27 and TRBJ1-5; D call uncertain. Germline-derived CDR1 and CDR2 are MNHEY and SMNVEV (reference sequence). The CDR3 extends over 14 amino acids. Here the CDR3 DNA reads TGTGCCAGCAGCCCTCTGACCGGCTTTCAGTCCCAGCATTTT. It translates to CASSPLTGFQSQHF.

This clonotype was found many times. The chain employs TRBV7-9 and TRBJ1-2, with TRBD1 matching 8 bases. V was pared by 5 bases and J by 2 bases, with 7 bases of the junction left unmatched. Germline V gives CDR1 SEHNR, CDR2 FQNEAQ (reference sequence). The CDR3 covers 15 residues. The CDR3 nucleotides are TGTGCCAGCAGCCCCAGACAGGGGAGGAACTATGGCTACACCTTC. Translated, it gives CASSPRQGRNYGYTF.

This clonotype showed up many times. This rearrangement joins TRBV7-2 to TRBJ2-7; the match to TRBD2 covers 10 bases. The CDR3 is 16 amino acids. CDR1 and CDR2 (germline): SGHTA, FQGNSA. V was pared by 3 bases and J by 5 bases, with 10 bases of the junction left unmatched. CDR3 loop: CASSLAVVAGGDEQYF. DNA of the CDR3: TGTGCCAGCAGCTTGGCAGTAGTAGCGGGGGGTGACGAGCAGTACTTC.

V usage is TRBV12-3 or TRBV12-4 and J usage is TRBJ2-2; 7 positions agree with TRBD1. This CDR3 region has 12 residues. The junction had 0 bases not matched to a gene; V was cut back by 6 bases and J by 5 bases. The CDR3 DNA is TGTGCCAGCAGGGGACAGACCGGGGAGCTGTTTTTT. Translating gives CASRGQTGELFF.

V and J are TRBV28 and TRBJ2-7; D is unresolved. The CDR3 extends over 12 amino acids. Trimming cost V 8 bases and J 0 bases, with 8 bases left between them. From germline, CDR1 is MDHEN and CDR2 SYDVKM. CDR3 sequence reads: CASRSGSYEQYF. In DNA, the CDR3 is TGTGCCAGCCGTTCGGGCTCCTACGAGCAGTACTTC.

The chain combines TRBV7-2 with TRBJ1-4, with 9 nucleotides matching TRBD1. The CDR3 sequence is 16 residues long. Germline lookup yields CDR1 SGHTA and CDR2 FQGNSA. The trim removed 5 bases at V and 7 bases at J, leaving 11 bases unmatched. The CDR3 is CASSRRPDRGGEKLFF. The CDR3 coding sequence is TGTGCCAGCAGCCGTCGCCCTGACAGGGGGGGTGAAAAACTGTTTTTT.